The 28 T cell receptor beta chains given below trace back to one sample, sequenced in a study of tumor and adjacent non-tumor tissue in lung cancer. A modified ARM-PCR protocol with three rounds of nested PCR amplified TCRbeta. A single record per CDR3 protein comes from TCRdb applying MiXCR to the multiplex PCR reads. The sample gives approximately 100,000 distinct CDR3 sequences, around 80% of which show up once; 30% to 45% is in the top ten. The template was RNA from unsorted bulk tissue. The sequenced material came from lung tumor tissue. These receptors came from a woman aged 55-69 years with non-small cell lung cancer.

This clonotype was detected once. The CDR3 carries no conserved terminal phenylalanine or tryptophan, so it likely arises from a read error. This sequence joins TRBV4-3 and TRBJ1-2, with D perhaps matching TRBD1 (5 bases). This CDR3 contains 15 residues. From germline, CDR1 is LGHNA and CDR2 YSLEER. For the CDR3, the DNA is TGCGCCAGCAACCAAACCCCGACAGCTCCCTATGGCTACACCTTG. Protein: CASNQTPTAPYGYTL.

As for this clonotype: It may be a read error: a sequence one base away is much more abundant. The genes are TRBV29-1 and TRBJ2-2; tentative D call: TRBD2 (5 bases). This CDR3 spans 14 amino acids. The V gene's germline CDR1 is SQVTM and CDR2 ANQGSEA. CDR3 amino acids: CSGKGITNTGELLF. For the CDR3, the DNA is TGCAGCGGAAAAGGGATCACGAACACCGGGGAGCTGCTTTTT.

A remark on this clonotype: The junction departs from germline at one end; a sequencing error may be responsible. The rearrangement uses TRBV18 and TRBJ2-1; D is tentatively TRBD1 or TRBD2 (5 bases each). The CDR3 length is 16 residues. Germline values: CDR1 KGHSH, CDR2 LQKENI. The CDR3 here is CTSSPKGEGQYNEQFF. DNA of the CDR3: TGTACCAGCTCACCAAAGGGAGAAGGACAATACAATGAGCAGTTCTTC.

Comments on this clonotype: This clone may be a read error of a much larger clone one base away. This likely comes from a read error, as the CDR3 has no conserved phenylalanine or tryptophan at its end. J is TRBJ1-1 and V is TRBV18; D uncertain. Per germline, CDR1 KGHSH and CDR2 LQKENI. V dropped 2 bases and J dropped 2 bases, with 6 bases sitting between them. This CDR3 contains 13 residues. CDR3: CASSPGINTEAFV. The CDR3 coding sequence is TGTGCCAGCTCACCAGGAATCAACACTGAAGCTTTCGTT.

A few counts support this clonotype. A much larger clone lies one base from this, so it may be a read error. The rearrangement links TRBV29-1 to TRBJ1-3, with D tentatively TRBD1 (5 bases). From germline, CDR1 is SQVTM and CDR2 ANQGSEA. This CDR3 spans 15 amino acids. V was trimmed by 6 bases and J by 4 bases, leaving 19 bases between them. Here the CDR3 reads CSVRDGVISGNTIYF. In nucleotides, the CDR3 is TGCAGCGTCAGGGACGGCGTGATCTCCGGAAACACCATATATTTT. Full variable domain (outside the CDR3, taken from reference TRBV29-1 and TRBJ1-3): SAVISQKPSRDICQRGTSLTIQCQVDSQVTMMFWYRQQPGQSLTLIATANQGSEATYESGFVIDKFPISRPNLTFSTLTVSNMSPEDSSIYLCSVRDGVISGNTIYFGEGSWLTVV.

Notes on this clonotype: The CDR3 does not close with the conserved phenylalanine or tryptophan, likely indicating a read error. The genes are TRBV11-2 and TRBJ2-2; D is ambiguous. CDR3 length: 16 residues. Germline V CDR1 and CDR2: SGHAT, FQNNGV. The CDR3 protein is CASSLVPGRNTRELFS. The CDR3 coding sequence is TGTGCCAGCAGCTTAGTTCCAGGCAGGAACACCAGGGAGCTGTTTTCT.

In this sample, this clonotype turned up once. It may be a read error: a sequence one base away is much more abundant. DNA of the CDR3: TGCGCCAGCAGCCAATCATATCGCAGGGTCCGAACTGAAGCTTTCTTT. Translation: CASSQSYRRVRTEAFF. The V and J genes are TRBV4-1 and TRBJ1-1; TRBD1 is a possible D gene (5 bases). The CDR3 has 16 amino acids. Trimming removed 2 bases from V and 5 bases from J, with 18 bases in between. Per germline, CDR1 MGHRA and CDR2 YSYEKL.

Notes on this clonotype: It is likely a read error, because the conserved phenylalanine at the end of the CDR3 is missing. The rearrangement links TRBV11-2 to TRBJ1-5, with a possible D match to TRBD1 (5 bases). The CDR3 runs 13 residues. Germline values: CDR1 SGHAT, CDR2 FQNNGV. V was cut by 8 bases and J by 9 bases, with 17 bases left in between. The CDR3: CASSRDRGRPQHI. The CDR3 region has the DNA TGTGCCAGCTCTCGGGATAGGGGTCGGCCCCAGCATATT.

With regard to this clonotype: A much larger clone lies a single base off, so this may be a read error. The J gene is TRBJ2-7, the V gene TRBV6-2 or TRBV6-3, with 13 bases that match TRBD2. Germline loops: CDR1 MNHEY, CDR2 SVGEGT. The V gene end was trimmed by 5 bases and the J gene end by 4 bases; junction bases not matched to a gene: 8. This CDR3 is 16 amino acids long. The CDR3 coding sequence is TGTGCCAGCAGTATGAGGGGACTAGCGGGACGTTACGAGCAGTACTTC. It is translated as CASSMRGLAGRYEQYF.

About this clonotype: Lacking the conserved final phenylalanine or tryptophan, this CDR3 likely reflects a read error. The rearrangement joins TRBV11-2 to TRBJ1-3; no firm D call. CDR1 and CDR2 (germline): SGHAT, FQNNGV. V gave up 2 bases and J gave up 8 bases, with 16 bases separating them. CDR3 length equals 15 residues. The CDR3 DNA follows: TGTGCCAGCAGCTTATCCTCCGGCCACTTGTACACCATATATTCT. Translation: CASSLSSGHLYTIYS.

This chain connects TRBV7-3 to TRBJ1-1; D is unclear. CDR3 length equals 13 residues. Germline V gene sequence: CDR1 SGHTA, CDR2 FQGTGA. The V and J ends lost 4 bases and 3 bases respectively, with 9 bases between them. This chain's CDR3 is CASSYPPHTEAFF. The DNA for the CDR3 is TGTGCCAGCAGCTATCCCCCACACACTGAAGCTTTCTTT.

Notes on this clonotype: The CDR3 does not end in the conserved phenylalanine or tryptophan, so this is likely a read error. V is TRBV4-1 and J is TRBJ1-6; 7 bases agree with TRBD1. V shed 2 bases, J shed 4 bases, and the junction held 2 bases outside the gene matches. The CDR3 contains 15 residues. Looked up from germline, CDR1 is MGHRA and CDR2 is YSYEKL. The CDR3 nucleotides read TGCGCCAGCAGCCAACCGGGACAGTATAATTCACCCCTCCACCTT. Its protein product is CASSQPGQYNSPLHL.

In its sample, this clonotype was seen once. At one end the junction does not follow the germline gene, possibly because of a read error. J is TRBJ1-4 and V is TRBV6-5; D is unresolved. The CDR3 runs 12 residues. CDR1 MNHEY and CDR2 SVGAGI come from the germline V gene. In DNA, the CDR3 is TGTGCCATCAGTCAGGCCAGGGAAAAACTGTTTTTT. Its protein is CAISQAREKLFF.

This clonotype occurred many times. This chain links TRBV29-1 with TRBJ2-5, with 7 bases identical to TRBD1. The V and J ends lost 7 bases and 4 bases, in that order; junction bases with no gene match: 6. This CDR3 contains 12 residues. CDR1 and CDR2 (germline): SQVTM, ANQGSEA. CDR3 bases: TGCAGCGCCGACAGGGATGGAGAGACCCAGTACTTC. Residues: CSADRDGETQYF.

As regards this clonotype: A junction end diverges from the germline sequence, so it may reflect a read error. The chain recombines TRBV11-1 with TRBJ1-2; tentative D call: TRBD1 (5 bases). Germline CDR1 and CDR2: SGHAT and FQDESV (reference sequence). This CDR3 is 15 amino acids long. CDR3 in DNA: TGTACCAGCAGCTCCGGTCAGGAGGCAGGGTATGGCTACACCTTC. It encodes CTSSSGQEAGYGYTF.

On this clonotype: A much larger clone sits a single nucleotide away, making a read error possible. The rearrangement links TRBV20-1 to TRBJ1-1; 8 nucleotides agree with TRBD1. Germline loops: CDR1 DFQATT, CDR2 SNEGSKA (reference sequence). The CDR3 extends over 13 amino acids. CDR3 DNA sequence: TGCAGTGCAGCGACAGGGGCGATCACTGAACCTTTCTTT. The encoded protein is CSAATGAITEPFF.

On this clonotype: The junction shows a germline mismatch at one end, possibly a read error. The V call is TRBV4-3, the J call TRBJ1-6; TRBD1 is a possible D gene (6 bases). Germline lookup yields CDR1 LGHNA and CDR2 YSLEER. The CDR3 loop spans 15 amino acids. In DNA form, the CDR3 reads TGCGCCTGCAGCCCAGGGGATAGGGGAAATTCACCCCTCCACTTT. It encodes CACSPGDRGNSPLHF.

This clonotype was seen just once. The junction differs from germline at one of its ends, possibly a read error. The chain combines TRBV7-8 with TRBJ2-3; the match to TRBD2 covers 8 bases. The CDR3 has 18 residues. CDR1 is SGHVS and CDR2 is FQNEAQ in the germline V gene. This chain's CDR3 is CAGSLGGSGGLSTDMQYF. The CDR3 nucleotides read TGTGCCGGCAGCTTAGGGGGGAGCGGGGGTCTTAGCACAGATATGCAGTATTTT.

Remarks on this clonotype: A much more abundant neighbour one base away suggests this may be a read error. Because it lacks the conserved phenylalanine or tryptophan at the end, this CDR3 is likely a read error. The genes are TRBV28 and TRBJ2-7, with D uncertain. V shed 8 bases and J shed 3 bases, with 11 bases lying between them. This CDR3 contains 12 residues. CDR1 and CDR2 from the germline V gene are MDHEN and SYDVKM. In DNA, the CDR3 is TGTGCCAGCTCGTCCGAGGACTACGAGCAGTACTCC. Its protein is CASSSEDYEQYS.

For this clonotype: One junction end disagrees with the germline gene, perhaps due to a read error. V gene TRBV5-4 combines with J gene TRBJ2-5; 7 bases map to TRBD1. The CDR3 is made up of 15 amino acids. Germline assignment: CDR1 SGHNT and CDR2 YYREEE (reference sequence). CDR3 residues: CASSLEGAKDETQYF. CDR3 nucleotides: TGTGCCAGCAGCTTGGAGGGGGCCAAGGATGAGACCCAGTATTTC.

Regarding this clonotype: A junction boundary mismatches the germline segment, possibly from a read error. The chain uses TRBV11-2 and TRBJ2-5; perhaps TRBD2 as D (5 bases). Germline V gene lookup returns CDR1 SGHAT and CDR2 FQNNGV. This CDR3 has 13 amino acids. CDR3 sequence reads: CAISLDPSGTQYF. The CDR3 DNA reads as TGTGCCATCAGCTTAGATCCTTCGGGAACCCAGTACTTC. The full variable domain, in which reference TRBV11-2 and TRBJ2-5 provide the parts outside the CDR3, is EAGVAQSPRYKIIEKRQSVAFWCNPISGHATLYWYQQILGQGPKLLIQFQNNGVVDDSQLPKDRFSAERLKGVDSTLKIQPAKLEDSAVYLCAISLDPSGTQYFGPGTRLLVL.

This clonotype was counted many times. The CDR3 DNA reads as TGCGCCAGCAGCCAAGATGTAGCGGGGGGACATAACACCGGGGAGCTGTTTTTT. Encoded protein: CASSQDVAGGHNTGELFF. The gene calls are TRBV4-3 and TRBJ2-2; 10 bases map to TRBD2. V was pared by 0 bases and J by 2 bases, with 6 bases of the junction left unmatched. Germline V gene sequence: CDR1 LGHNA, CDR2 YSLEER. The CDR3 has 18 amino acids.

The chain recombines TRBV7-2 with TRBJ1-1; weak D call: TRBD1 (5 bases). This CDR3 spans 13 amino acids. The V gene lost 3 bases and the J gene lost 8 bases, with 13 bases spanning the gap. Germline assignment: CDR1 SGHTA and CDR2 FQGNSA. The CDR3 reads CASSFGIGTEAFF. The CDR3 coding sequence is TGTGCCAGCAGCTTCGGGATAGGGACGGAAGCTTTCTTT. The full variable domain, completed using reference TRBV7-2 and TRBJ1-1, is GAGVSQSPSNKVTEKGKDVELRCDPISGHTALYWYRQSLGQGLEFLIYFQGNSAPDKSGLPSDRFSAERTGGSVSTLTIQRTQQEDSAVYLCASSFGIGTEAFFGQGTRLTVV.

This clonotype has at least ten counts. The chain joins TRBV20-1 to TRBJ2-7; 13 nucleotides line up with TRBD2. The junction had 10 bases not matched to a gene; V was cut back by 1 base and J by 7 bases. Germline V lookup: CDR1 DFQATT, CDR2 SNEGSKA (reference sequence). The CDR3 spans 16 residues. The CDR3 bases are TGCAGTGCTAGAGGGGCTATGACTAGCGGGAGGAATGAGCAGTACTTC. Residues: CSARGAMTSGRNEQYF.

The gene calls are TRBV11-2 and TRBJ2-1, with 8 bases lining up with TRBD2. This CDR3 is 18 amino acids long. The germline V gene encodes CDR1 SGHAT and CDR2 FQNNGV. Germline trimming cut 7 bases from V and 5 bases from J; bases unmatched to any gene: 19. The CDR3 DNA is TGTGCCAGCATGCATGGACGGGGGGGCCCAGCGGGGAACAATGAGCAGTTCTTC. Protein sequence: CASMHGRGGPAGNNEQFF. Full variable domain (remainder filled in from reference TRBV11-2 and TRBJ2-1): EAGVAQSPRYKIIEKRQSVAFWCNPISGHATLYWYQQILGQGPKLLIQFQNNGVVDDSQLPKDRFSAERLKGVDSTLKIQPAKLEDSAVYLCASMHGRGGPAGNNEQFFGPGTRLTVL.

V is TRBV12-3 or TRBV12-4 and J is TRBJ2-5; D perhaps matches TRBD2 (6 bases). The length of the CDR3 is 17 residues. The V end lost 3 bases, the J end lost 14 bases, and 31 bases lay between the germline ends. CDR3 in amino acids: CASSFGLLGGEEESQYF. The CDR3 nucleotides are TGTGCCAGCAGTTTCGGGCTCCTAGGCGGGGAAGAAGAGAGCCAATACTTC.

Worth noting for this clonotype: Being one base from a much bigger clone, this may be a read error. This rearrangement joins TRBV5-6 to TRBJ1-2; 7 bases fit TRBD1. The V segment lost 4 bases and the J segment 8 bases; nucleotides outside the gene matches: 8. The CDR3 is made up of 13 amino acids. Germline values: CDR1 SGHDT, CDR2 YYEEEE. CDR3 DNA sequence: TGTGCCAGCAGCCTAGGACAGGTCGACGGCTACACCTTC. Its protein is CASSLGQVDGYTF.

On this clonotype itself: At one end the junction does not follow the germline gene, possibly because of a read error. The chain couples TRBV11-3 to TRBJ2-5, with D possibly being TRBD1 or TRBD2 (5 bases each). CDR1 SGHNT and CDR2 YENEEA come from the germline V gene. This CDR3 is 14 amino acids long. The CDR3 bases are TGTGTCAGCAGCTTACATGCAGGGAGAGAGACCCAGTACTTC. This codes for CVSSLHAGRETQYF.